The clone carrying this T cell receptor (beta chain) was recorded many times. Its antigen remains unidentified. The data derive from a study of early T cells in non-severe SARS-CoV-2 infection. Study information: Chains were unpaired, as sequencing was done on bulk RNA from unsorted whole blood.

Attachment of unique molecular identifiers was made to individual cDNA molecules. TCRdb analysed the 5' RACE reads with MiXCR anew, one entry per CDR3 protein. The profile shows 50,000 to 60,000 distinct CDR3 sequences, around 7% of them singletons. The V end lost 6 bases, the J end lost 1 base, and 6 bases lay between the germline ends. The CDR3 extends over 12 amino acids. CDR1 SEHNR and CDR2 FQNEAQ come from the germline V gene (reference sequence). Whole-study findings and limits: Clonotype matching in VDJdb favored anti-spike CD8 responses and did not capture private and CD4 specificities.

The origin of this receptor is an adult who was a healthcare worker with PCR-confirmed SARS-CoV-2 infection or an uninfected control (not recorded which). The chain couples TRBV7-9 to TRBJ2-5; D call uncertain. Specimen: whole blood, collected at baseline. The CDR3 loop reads CASSLGQETQYF. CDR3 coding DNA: TGTGCCAGCAGTCTTGGCCAAGAGACCCAGTACTTC.